One and the same sample provided the 3 T cell receptor beta chains below, sequenced in a study of blood T cell repertoires in COVID-19. Profiled with immunoSEQ multiplex PCR; TCRdb holds only in-frame clones, not every one. The table includes about 130,000 clones, roughly 85% detected once. The sample was peripheral blood. The receptors here all came from a man of 80 years or more with active or convalescent COVID-19.

The V and J genes are TRBV6-2 or TRBV6-3 and TRBJ2-3; D is perhaps TRBD2 (5 bases). Germline CDR1 is MNHEY and CDR2 is SVGEGT. Trimming cost V 5 bases and J 4 bases, with 13 bases left between them. The CDR3 spans 14 residues. Here the CDR3 DNA reads TGTGCCAGCAGTCGCGGACTTGACCCAGATACGCAGTATTTT. As protein: CASSRGLDPDTQYF.

The chain recombines TRBV18 with TRBJ2-1; 7 bases match TRBD2. This CDR3 has 15 residues. J gave up 0 bases and V 3 bases, and 2 bases lay outside the gene matches. Per the germline V gene, CDR1 is KGHSH and CDR2 is LQKENI. As DNA, the CDR3 is TGTGCCAGCTCACCGGGGGGGAGCTCCTACAATGAGCAGTTCTTC. This translates into CASSPGGSSYNEQFF.

In DNA, the CDR3 is TGTGCCTGGAGGGGGGGGGCAGCTCTTAACTATGGCTACACCTTC. It is translated as CAWRGGAALNYGYTF. The chain joins TRBV30 to TRBJ1-2; tentative D call: TRBD1 (6 bases). Trimming removed 3 bases at V and 1 base at J, with 15 bases between. Germline CDR1 GTSNPN, CDR2 SVGIG (reference sequence). CDR3 size: 15 residues.